The rows below give T cell receptor beta chains drawn from one sample of a study of esophageal squamous cell carcinoma under preoperative chemotherapy. One entry per CDR3 protein, called by TCRdb with MiXCR from the PCR reads. This table holds approximately 30,000 distinct CDR3 sequences, roughly 48% found once. This sample was obtained from a patient given preoperative chemotherapy. All receptors come from a human donor with esophageal squamous cell carcinoma. The donor label of this sample is uncertain. Each CDR3 is given with its conserved first and last residue. A D gene is named only where the DNA matches it firmly. Size is stated for part of the rows, as once, few or many counts, or as a class when the clone is expanded.

13,TRBV7-3,TRBJ2-7,few,TRBD2,CASSSGLATEQYF,TGTGCCAGCAGCTCGGGACTAGCAACCGAGCAGTACTTC
15,TRBV11-3,TRBJ2-5,.,TRBD1,CASSPGTGQIETQYF,TGTGCCAGCAGCCCTGGGACAGGTCAAATAGAGACCCAGTACTTC
15,TRBV7-2,TRBJ2-3,.,TRBD2,CAGGIAGGRTDTQYF,TGTGCCGGGGGGATAGCGGGCGGCCGCACAGATACCCAGTATTTT
15,TRBV7-8,TRBJ2-5,.,.,CARGLGRRDPETQYF,TGTGCCAGGGGGTTAGGCCGGCGGGACCCAGAGACCCAGTACTTC
15,TRBV7-7,TRBJ2-3,.,TRBD1,CASSLGQGETGEQYF,TGTGCTAGCAGCTTAGGACAGGGAGAGACCGGGGAGCAGTATTTT
14,TRBV7-8,TRBJ2-1,.,TRBD2,CASSLGGLAGEQFF,TGTGCCAGCAGCTTAGGGGGACTAGCGGGAGAGCAGTTCTTC
11,TRBV6-1,TRBJ1-2,few,.,CASSPGRGYTF,TGTGCCAGCAGTCCAGGGCGAGGCTACACCTTC
16,TRBV7-3,TRBJ2-3,medium-sized,TRBD2,CASSLFSGSGTDTQYF,TGTGCCAGCAGTTTATTCAGCGGGAGCGGCACAGATACGCAGTATTTT
17,TRBV7-2,TRBJ2-3,.,.,CASSNTIAAGSTDTQYF,TGTGCCAGCAGCAATACGATAGCGGCTGGTAGCACAGATACCCAGTATTTT
15,TRBV12-3/TRBV12-4,TRBJ2-1,few,TRBD2,CASRSTSGRAVEQFF,TGTGCCAGCAGGTCGACTAGCGGGAGGGCCGTTGAGCAGTTCTTC
14,TRBV7-8,TRBJ2-3,.,.,CASSLIVSTDTQYF,TGTGCCAGCAGCTTAATTGTGAGTACCGATACGCAGTATTTT
15,TRBV7-2,TRBJ2-4,.,.,CASGTGPSAKNTQYF,TGTGCCAGCGGCACGGGGCCGAGCGCCAAAAATACGCAGTACTTC
14,TRBV12-5,TRBJ1-5,few,TRBD1,CASGLSQGGQPQHF,TGTGCTAGTGGTTTGTCCCAGGGGGGACAGCCCCAGCATTTT
15,TRBV12-3/TRBV12-4,TRBJ2-1,few,TRBD2,CASRLSGLANNEQFF,TGTGCCAGCAGGCTTTCTGGACTAGCGAACAATGAGCAGTTCTTC
13,TRBV12-3/TRBV12-4,TRBJ1-5,many,.,CASSHGAHQPQHF,TGTGCCAGCAGCCACGGGGCCCATCAGCCCCAGCATTTT
18,TRBV6-5,TRBJ2-1,few,TRBD1,CASSYSFPDRESGNEQFF,TGTGCCAGCAGTTACTCTTTTCCTGACAGGGAATCTGGCAATGAGCAGTTCTTC
12,TRBV11-3,TRBJ1-1,many,.,CASSSSGVGAFF,TGTGCCAGCAGCTCTTCGGGGGTGGGAGCTTTCTTT
13,TRBV5-1,TRBJ2-1,.,.,CASSSGGYNEQFF,TGCGCCAGCAGCTCCGGTGGCTACAATGAGCAGTTCTTC
14,TRBV7-3,TRBJ2-1,many,TRBD2,CASSPGLAGVQQFF,TGTGCCAGCAGCCCCGGACTAGCGGGAGTCCAGCAGTTCTTC
13,TRBV6-5,TRBJ1-1,many,.,CASSYGRTDEAFF,TGTGCCAGCAGTTACGGCAGGACAGATGAAGCTTTCTTT
15,TRBV7-2,TRBJ2-2,.,TRBD2,CASRPSGGNTGALYF,TGTGCCAGCAGACCTAGCGGTGGTAACACCGGTGCGCTGTATTTT
14,TRBV12-3/TRBV12-4,TRBJ2-7,.,TRBD1,CASSLTGDAYEQYF,TGTGCCAGCAGTTTAACAGGGGATGCCTACGAGCAGTACTTC
16,TRBV7-2,TRBJ2-5,.,TRBD2,CASGGAGRGDQEIQYF,TGTGCCAGCGGCGGAGCGGGGCGGGGTGACCAAGAGATTCAGTACTTC
19,TRBV7-6,TRBJ2-4,.,.,CASSLDAGIGGRAKDTQYF,TGTGCCAGCAGCTTGGATGCGGGGATCGGGGGGCGAGCCAAAGACACTCAGTACTTC
13,TRBV7-9,TRBJ2-3,.,TRBD1,CASSSWDRQTQYF,TGTGCCAGCAGCTCCTGGGACAGACAAACGCAGTATTTT
13,TRBV6-1,TRBJ1-5,few,.,CASSEEGLEPQHF,TGTGCCAGCAGTGAAGAGGGGTTGGAGCCCCAGCATTTT